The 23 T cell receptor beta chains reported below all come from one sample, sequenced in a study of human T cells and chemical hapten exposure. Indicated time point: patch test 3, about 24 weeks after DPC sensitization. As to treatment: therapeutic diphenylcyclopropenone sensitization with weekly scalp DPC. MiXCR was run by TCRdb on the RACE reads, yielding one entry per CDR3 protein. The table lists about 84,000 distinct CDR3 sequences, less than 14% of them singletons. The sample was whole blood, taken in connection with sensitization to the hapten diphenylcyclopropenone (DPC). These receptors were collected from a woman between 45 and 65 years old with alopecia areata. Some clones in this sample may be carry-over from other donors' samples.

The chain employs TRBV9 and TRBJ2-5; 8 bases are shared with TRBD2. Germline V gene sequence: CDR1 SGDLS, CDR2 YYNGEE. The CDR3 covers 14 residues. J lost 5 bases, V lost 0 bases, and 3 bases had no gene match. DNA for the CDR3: TGTGCCAGCAGCGTAGCGGGAGGGAAGGAGACCCAGTACTTC. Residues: CASSVAGGKETQYF.

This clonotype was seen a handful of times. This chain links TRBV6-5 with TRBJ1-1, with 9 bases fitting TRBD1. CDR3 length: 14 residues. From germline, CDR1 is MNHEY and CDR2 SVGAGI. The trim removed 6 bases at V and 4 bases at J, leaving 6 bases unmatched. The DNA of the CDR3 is TGTGCCAGCAGGTGGGACAGGGTGAGCACTGAAGCTTTCTTT. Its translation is CASRWDRVSTEAFF.

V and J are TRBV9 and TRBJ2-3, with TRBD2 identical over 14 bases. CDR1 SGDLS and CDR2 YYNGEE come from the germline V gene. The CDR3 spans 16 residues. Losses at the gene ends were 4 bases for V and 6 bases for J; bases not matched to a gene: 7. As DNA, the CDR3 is TGTGCCAGCAGCACGACCGGGACTAGCGGGAGTGATACGCAGTATTTT. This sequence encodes CASSTTGTSGSDTQYF.

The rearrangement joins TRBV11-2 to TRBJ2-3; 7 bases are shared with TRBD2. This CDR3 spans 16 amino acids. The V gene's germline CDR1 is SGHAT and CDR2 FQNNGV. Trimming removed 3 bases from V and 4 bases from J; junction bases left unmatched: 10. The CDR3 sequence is CASSLRAGRASDTQYF. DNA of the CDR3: TGTGCCAGCAGCTTGAGAGCGGGGAGGGCCTCAGATACGCAGTATTTT.

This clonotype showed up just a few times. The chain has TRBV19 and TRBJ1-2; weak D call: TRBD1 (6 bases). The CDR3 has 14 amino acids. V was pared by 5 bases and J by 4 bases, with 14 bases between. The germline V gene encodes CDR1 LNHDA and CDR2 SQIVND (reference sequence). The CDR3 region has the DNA TGTGCCAGTAGTGCAGCAGGACAGCCCTATGGCTACACCTTC. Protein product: CASSAAGQPYGYTF.

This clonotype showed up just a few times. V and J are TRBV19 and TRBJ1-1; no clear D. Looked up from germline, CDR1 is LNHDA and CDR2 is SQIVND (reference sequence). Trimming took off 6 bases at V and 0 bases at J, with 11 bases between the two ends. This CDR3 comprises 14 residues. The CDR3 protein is CASSPRTVNTEAFF. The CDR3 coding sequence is TGTGCCAGTAGCCCCAGGACCGTGAACACTGAAGCTTTCTTT.

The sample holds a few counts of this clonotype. The CDR3 here is CASSILAGAQETQYF. CDR3 nucleotides: TGTGCCAGTAGTATTCTAGCGGGAGCCCAAGAGACCCAGTACTTC. The V call is TRBV19, the J call TRBJ2-5; 10 bases agree with TRBD2. Germline V lookup: CDR1 LNHDA, CDR2 SQIVND (reference sequence). CDR3 length: 15 amino acids. J gave up 1 base and V 3 bases, and 2 bases lay outside the gene matches.

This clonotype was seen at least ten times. As DNA, the CDR3 is TGTGCCAGCAGCAGACGGATGAACACTGAAGCTTTCTTT. Its protein is CASSRRMNTEAFF. The V gene is TRBV7-8, the J gene TRBJ1-1; D unresolved. Germline values: CDR1 SGHVS, CDR2 FQNEAQ. There are 13 residues in the CDR3. Trimming stripped 5 bases from V and 0 bases from J, with 7 bases between.

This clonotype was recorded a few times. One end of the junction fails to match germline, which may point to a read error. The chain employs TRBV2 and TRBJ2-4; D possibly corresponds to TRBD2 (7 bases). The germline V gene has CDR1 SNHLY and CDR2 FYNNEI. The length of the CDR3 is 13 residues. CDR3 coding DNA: TGTGCCAGCAGTGGGGGGGGAACCCGGGACAAGGACTTC. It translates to CASSGGGTRDKDF.

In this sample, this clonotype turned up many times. CDR3 protein: CAWSMGQGQETQYF. The DNA for the CDR3 is TGTGCCTGGAGTATGGGACAGGGGCAAGAGACCCAGTACTTC. The V gene is TRBV30, the J gene TRBJ2-5; 10 bases fit TRBD1. V dropped 2 bases and J dropped 2; count of bases not matched to a gene: 2. The CDR3 consists of 14 residues. CDR1 is GTSNPN and CDR2 is SVGIG in the germline V gene (reference sequence).

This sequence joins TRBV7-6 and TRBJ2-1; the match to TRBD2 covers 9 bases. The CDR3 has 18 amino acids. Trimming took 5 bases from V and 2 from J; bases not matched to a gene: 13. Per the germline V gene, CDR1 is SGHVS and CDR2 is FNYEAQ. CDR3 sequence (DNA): TGTGCCAGCAGCCCGAAGTTAGCGGGAGTGATCCCCTACAATGAGCAGTTCTTC. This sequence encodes CASSPKLAGVIPYNEQFF.

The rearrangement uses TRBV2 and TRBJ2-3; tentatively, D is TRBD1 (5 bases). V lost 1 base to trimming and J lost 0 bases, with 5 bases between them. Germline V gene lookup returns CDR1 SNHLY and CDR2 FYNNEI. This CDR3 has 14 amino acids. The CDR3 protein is CASSEGQSTDTQYF. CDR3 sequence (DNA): TGTGCCAGCAGTGAAGGACAGAGCACAGATACGCAGTATTTT.

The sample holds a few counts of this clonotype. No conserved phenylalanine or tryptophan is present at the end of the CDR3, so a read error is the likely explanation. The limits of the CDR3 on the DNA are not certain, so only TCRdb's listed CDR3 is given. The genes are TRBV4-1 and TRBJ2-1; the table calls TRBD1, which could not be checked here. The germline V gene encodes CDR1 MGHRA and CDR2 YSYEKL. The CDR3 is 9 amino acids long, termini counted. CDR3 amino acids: CASSPKGER.

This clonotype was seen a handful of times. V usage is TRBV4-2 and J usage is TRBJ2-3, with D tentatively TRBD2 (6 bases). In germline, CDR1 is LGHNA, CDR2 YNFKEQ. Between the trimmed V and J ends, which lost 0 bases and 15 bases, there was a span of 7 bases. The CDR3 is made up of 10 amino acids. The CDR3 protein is CASSQEGLYF. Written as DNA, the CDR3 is TGTGCCAGCAGCCAAGAGGGACTCTATTTT.

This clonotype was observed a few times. CDR3 loop: CASSLPQGNEQFF. The CDR3, as DNA: TGTGCCAGCAGTTTGCCACAGGGGAATGAGCAGTTCTTC. The rearrangement joins TRBV28 to TRBJ2-1; 7 bases fit TRBD1. Germline V CDR1 and CDR2: MDHEN, SYDVKM. This CDR3 spans 13 amino acids. Germline trimming cut 3 bases from V and 7 bases from J; bases unmatched to any gene: 3.

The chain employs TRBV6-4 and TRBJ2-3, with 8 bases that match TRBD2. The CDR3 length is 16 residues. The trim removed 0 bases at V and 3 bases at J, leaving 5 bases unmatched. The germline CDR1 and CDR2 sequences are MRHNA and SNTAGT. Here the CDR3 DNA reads TGTGCCAGCAGTGACTCTGCGGGAGGAGTTACAGATACGCAGTATTTT. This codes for CASSDSAGGVTDTQYF.

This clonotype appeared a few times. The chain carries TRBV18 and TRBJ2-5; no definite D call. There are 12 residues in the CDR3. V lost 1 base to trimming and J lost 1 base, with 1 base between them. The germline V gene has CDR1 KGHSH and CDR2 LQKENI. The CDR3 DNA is TGTGCCAGCTCACCACTCCAAGAGACCCAGTACTTC. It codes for CASSPLQETQYF.

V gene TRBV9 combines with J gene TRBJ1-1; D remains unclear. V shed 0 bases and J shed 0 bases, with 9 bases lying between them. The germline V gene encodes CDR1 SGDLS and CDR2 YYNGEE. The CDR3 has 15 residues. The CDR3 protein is CASSVETRMNTEAFF. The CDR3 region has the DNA TGTGCCAGCAGCGTAGAGACCAGGATGAACACTGAAGCTTTCTTT.

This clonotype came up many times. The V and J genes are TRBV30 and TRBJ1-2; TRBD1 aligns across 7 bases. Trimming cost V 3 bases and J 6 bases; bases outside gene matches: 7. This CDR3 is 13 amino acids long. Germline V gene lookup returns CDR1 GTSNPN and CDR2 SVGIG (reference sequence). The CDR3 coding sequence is TGTGCCTGGAGGGCTCTAGGGGGCAATGGCTACACCTTC. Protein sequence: CAWRALGGNGYTF.

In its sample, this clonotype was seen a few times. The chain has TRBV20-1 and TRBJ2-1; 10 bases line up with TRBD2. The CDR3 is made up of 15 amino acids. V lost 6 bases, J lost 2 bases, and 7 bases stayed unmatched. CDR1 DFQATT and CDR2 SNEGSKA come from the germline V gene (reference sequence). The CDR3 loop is CSAPASGSAYNEQFF. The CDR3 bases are TGCAGTGCCCCGGCTAGCGGGAGCGCCTACAATGAGCAGTTCTTC.

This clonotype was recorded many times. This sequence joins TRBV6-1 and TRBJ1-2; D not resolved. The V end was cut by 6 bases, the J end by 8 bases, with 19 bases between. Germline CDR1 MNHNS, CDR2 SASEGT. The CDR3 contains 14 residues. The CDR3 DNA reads TGTGCCAGCAGGCCATTGGGAAACCCCTCAGGCTACACCTTC. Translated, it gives CASRPLGNPSGYTF.

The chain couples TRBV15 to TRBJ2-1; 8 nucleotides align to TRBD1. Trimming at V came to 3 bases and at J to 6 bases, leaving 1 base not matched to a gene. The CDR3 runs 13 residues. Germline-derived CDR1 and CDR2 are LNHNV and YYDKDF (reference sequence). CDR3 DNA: TGTGCCACCAGCAGCGACAGGGGCAATGAGCAGTTCTTC. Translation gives CATSSDRGNEQFF.

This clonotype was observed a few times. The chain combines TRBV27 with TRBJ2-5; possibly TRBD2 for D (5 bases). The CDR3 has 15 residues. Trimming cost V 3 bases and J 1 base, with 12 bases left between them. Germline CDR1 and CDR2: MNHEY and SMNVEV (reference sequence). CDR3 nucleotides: TGTGCCAGCAGTTTCGGAGGAAGACCCCAAGAGACCCAGTACTTC. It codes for CASSFGGRPQETQYF.